The 28 T cell receptor beta chains reported below all come from one sample, sequenced in a study of identifying expanded T cells in peripheral blood. Clones were sequenced by immunoSEQ multiplex PCR, and TCRdb holds only the in-frame ones, with some missing. This sample has roughly 100,000 clones, with roughly 90% found just once. The sample taken for sequencing was blood. The receptors derive from a person between 18 and 75 years old in good health.

The chain uses TRBV10-3 and TRBJ1-1; D is perhaps TRBD1 (6 bases). Trimming pared 11 bases from V and 0 bases from J, leaving 22 bases between. Looked up from germline, CDR1 is ENHRY and CDR2 is SYGVKD. This CDR3 spans 16 amino acids. CDR3 amino acids: CAAVGARGGMNTEAFF. The CDR3 DNA reads as TGTGCCGCCGTTGGGGCCAGGGGCGGCATGAACACTGAAGCTTTCTTT.

Only a few counts were recorded for this clone. The chain links TRBV4-3 to TRBJ1-4; no firm D call. V lost 4 bases and J 7 bases, leaving 16 bases between the germline ends. The CDR3 has 15 amino acids. Germline-derived CDR1 and CDR2 are LGHNA and YSLEER. CDR3 protein: CASSLGIGPSEKLFF. CDR3 nucleotides: TGCGCCAGCAGCCTCGGAATTGGGCCGAGTGAAAAACTGTTTTTT.

The chain links TRBV7-9 to TRBJ2-7; 10 bases fit TRBD1. The CDR3 has 14 amino acids. The germline CDR1 and CDR2 sequences are SEHNR and FQNEAQ (reference sequence). V was pared by 3 bases and J by 7 bases, with 6 bases of the junction left unmatched. CDR3 nucleotide sequence: TGTGCCAGCAGCTTGAGACAGGGGGCTAGGGAGCAGTACTTC. Protein sequence: CASSLRQGAREQYF. Complete variable domain (other parts from reference TRBV7-9 and TRBJ2-7): DTGVSQNPRHKITKRGQNVTFRCDPISEHNRLYWYRQTLGQGPEFLTYFQNEAQLEKSRLLSDRFSAERPKGSFSTLEIQRTEQGDSAMYLCASSLRQGAREQYFGPGTRLTVT.

CDR3 sequence reads: CASSEGGETQYF. The CDR3 bases are TGTGCCAGCAGTGAAGGCGGGGAGACCCAGTACTTC. The chain carries TRBV6-1 and TRBJ2-5, with D tentatively TRBD2 (5 bases). Trimming left V 1 base short and J 5 bases short, with 5 bases between. The germline gives CDR1 MNHNS, CDR2 SASEGT. This CDR3 region has 12 residues.

This rearrangement joins TRBV11-2 to TRBJ2-7; D is possibly TRBD1 or TRBD2 (6 bases each). Trimming pared 3 bases from V and 12 bases from J, leaving 18 bases between. The CDR3 spans 13 residues. Germline V CDR1 and CDR2: SGHAT, FQNNGV. The CDR3 is CASSFSDSGRPYF. Here the CDR3 DNA reads TGTGCCAGCAGCTTCTCGGACAGCGGGCGGCCGTACTTC.

The gene calls are TRBV28 and TRBJ2-7, with TRBD1 identical over 9 bases. Per germline, CDR1 MDHEN and CDR2 SYDVKM. CDR3 size: 16 residues. The J segment lost 3 bases and the V segment lost 6 bases, leaving 12 bases of the junction unmatched. The CDR3 reads CASRTDGGQGFYEQYF. CDR3 nucleotide sequence: TGTGCCAGCAGAACCGATGGGGGACAGGGATTCTACGAGCAGTACTTC.

The J gene is TRBJ2-1, the V gene TRBV1; the table's TRBD2 call for D was not verified on the DNA. TRBV1 represents a pseudogene. This CDR3 comprises 21 residues. DNA of the CDR3: TGCACCAGCAGCCAAGATTACGCGAGACTAGCGGGGGGGCCCTCCTACAATGAGCAGTTCTTC. Translating gives CTSSQDYARLAGGPSYNEQFF.

This clone appeared once. V gene TRBV2 combines with J gene TRBJ2-5; 14 bases are a match to TRBD2. J was trimmed by 5 bases and V by 5 bases; bases with no gene match: 13. This CDR3 spans 18 amino acids. Germline values: CDR1 SNHLY, CDR2 FYNNEI. The CDR3 DNA is TGTGCCAGCAGTCTTGGACTAGCGGGGGGCGCAGCCAGGGAGACCCAGTACTTC. Its translation is CASSLGLAGGAARETQYF.

The chain is built from TRBV30 and TRBJ2-3, with TRBD2 matching 7 bases. From germline, CDR1 is GTSNPN and CDR2 SVGIG (reference sequence). The CDR3 runs to 14 residues. The V gene end was trimmed by 2 bases and the J gene end by 3 bases; junction bases not matched to a gene: 5. The CDR3 DNA reads as TGTGCCTGGAGTCGACTAGCTCTAACAGATACGCAGTATTTT. This translates into CAWSRLALTDTQYF.

The J gene is TRBJ2-4, the V gene TRBV2, with D possibly TRBD2 on 7 matching bases. The CDR3 spans 14 residues. Germline V lookup: CDR1 SNHLY, CDR2 FYNNEI. The V gene lost 3 bases and the J gene lost 15 bases, with 21 bases spanning the gap. The CDR3 DNA reads as TGTGCCAGCAGTGATTTTGCGGGGGCCCCGATGAGGTACTTC. Residues: CASSDFAGAPMRYF.

This sequence joins TRBV6-5 and TRBJ1-2; perhaps TRBD1 as D (6 bases). CDR3 length: 15 residues. Germline loops: CDR1 MNHEY, CDR2 SVGAGI. V lost 6 bases to trimming and J lost 0 bases, with 14 bases between them. CDR3 sequence reads: CASSSGQFPNYGYTF. CDR3 bases: TGTGCCAGCAGCTCTGGACAGTTCCCTAACTATGGCTACACCTTC.

The gene calls are TRBV19 and TRBJ1-1, with D hard to call. The germline V gene has CDR1 LNHDA and CDR2 SQIVND (reference sequence). Trimming pared 7 bases from V and 1 base from J, leaving 10 bases between. CDR3 length equals 13 residues. Written as DNA, the CDR3 is TGTGCCAGTAAAGCCGGTTGGAACACTGAAGCTTTCTTT. Protein product: CASKAGWNTEAFF.

The chain recombines TRBV18 with TRBJ2-2, with a tentative D call TRBD2 (5 bases). Trimming stripped 3 bases from V and 2 bases from J, with 10 bases between. This CDR3 comprises 15 residues. Germline values: CDR1 KGHSH, CDR2 LQKENI. For the CDR3, the DNA is TGTGCCAGCTCACCTCCAGGAGGTAACACCGGGGAGCTGTTTTTT. Translation gives CASSPPGGNTGELFF.

V usage is TRBV5-6 and J usage is TRBJ1-1; 11 positions match TRBD1. CDR1 is SGHDT, CDR2 YYEEEE, per germline. The CDR3 totals 16 residues. The V gene end was trimmed by 0 bases and the J gene end by 5 bases; junction bases not matched to a gene: 6. As DNA, the CDR3 is TGTGCCAGCAGCTTGGGGACAGGGGGCGCGGGAACTGAAGCTTTCTTT. Translating gives CASSLGTGGAGTEAFF.

The chain has TRBV5-1 and TRBJ2-2, with 8 nucleotides matching TRBD1. There are 16 residues in the CDR3. After removal of 3 bases from V and 7 bases from J, the junction contained 11 bases not matched to a gene. Germline lookup yields CDR1 SGHRS and CDR2 YFSETQ. The CDR3 DNA follows: TGCGCCAGCAGCTCCCCGGACAGGGTGGTTAGCGGGGAGCTGTTTTTT. Translating gives CASSSPDRVVSGELFF.

V is TRBV7-2 and J is TRBJ2-7; weak D call: TRBD2 (7 bases). CDR3 length: 16 residues. Germline-derived CDR1 and CDR2 are SGHTA and FQGNSA. V lost 4 bases, J lost 4 bases, and 20 bases lay in between. CDR3: CASSSSVRGAGYEQYF. The CDR3 nucleotides are TGTGCCAGCAGCTCCAGCGTCCGGGGGGCGGGTTACGAGCAGTACTTC.

The chain links TRBV30 to TRBJ1-6; D perhaps matches TRBD1 (5 bases). CDR1 is GTSNPN and CDR2 is SVGIG in the germline V gene (reference sequence). The CDR3 spans 16 residues. V lost 4 bases to trimming and J lost 5 bases, with 18 bases between them. The CDR3 loop is CAWKTGAGWDNSPLHF. The CDR3, as DNA: TGTGCCTGGAAAACTGGGGCTGGTTGGGATAATTCACCCCTCCACTTT.

This clone was observed a single time. The chain combines TRBV5-6 with TRBJ1-2, with D unresolved. CDR1 and CDR2 (germline): SGHDT, YYEEEE. This CDR3 is built from 15 residues. V was cut by 0 bases and J by 1 base, with 10 bases left in between. The DNA of the CDR3 is TGTGCCAGCAGCTTGGCCGGAAGGCTTAACTATGGCTACACCTTC. Translating gives CASSLAGRLNYGYTF.

The chain has TRBV18 and TRBJ2-5; TRBD2 aligns across 13 bases. V was pared by 10 bases and J by 5 bases, with 13 bases of the junction left unmatched. The V gene's germline CDR1 is KGHSH and CDR2 LQKENI. This CDR3 is built from 16 residues. Written as DNA, the CDR3 is TGTGCCACCTCCTCCTCGGGACTAGCGGGGTTGGAGACCCAGTACTTC. Translating gives CATSSSGLAGLETQYF. Using reference TRBV18 and TRBJ2-5 for the parts outside the CDR3, the full variable domain is NAGVMQNPRHLVRRRGQEARLRCSPMKGHSHVYWYRQLPEEGLKFMVYLQKENIIDESGMPKERFSAEFPKEGPSILRIQQVVRGDSAAYFCATSSSGLAGLETQYFGPGTRLLVL.

The chain has TRBV5-6 and TRBJ1-2; a weak D match, TRBD1 (5 bases). CDR1 and CDR2 (germline): SGHDT, YYEEEE. The CDR3 sequence is 14 residues long. The V and J ends lost 4 bases and 4 bases respectively, with 14 bases between them. CDR3 residues: CASSLAGDGYGYTF. The CDR3 region has the DNA TGTGCCAGCAGCCTGGCCGGGGACGGCTATGGCTACACCTTC.

This chain connects TRBV6-1 to TRBJ2-1; maybe TRBD2 (5 bases). CDR1 and CDR2 from the germline V gene are MNHNS and SASEGT. Trimming pared 7 bases from V and 1 base from J, leaving 11 bases between. The CDR3 is 14 residues long. CDR3 sequence: CASMEARSYNEQFF. The CDR3 DNA sequence: TGTGCCAGCATGGAGGCCCGTTCCTACAATGAGCAGTTCTTC.

The chain combines TRBV7-2 with TRBJ1-6; TRBD1 is a possible D gene (5 bases). The V gene lost 1 base and the J gene lost 7 bases, with 8 bases spanning the gap. This CDR3 contains 14 residues. CDR1 and CDR2 (germline): SGHTA, FQGNSA. This CDR3 is CASSLERGNSPLHF. The CDR3 nucleotides are TGTGCCAGCAGCTTAGAAAGGGGAAATTCACCCCTCCACTTT.

V usage is TRBV9 and J usage is TRBJ2-7; 9 nucleotides line up with TRBD2. Germline CDR1 and CDR2: SGDLS and YYNGEE. V lost 6 bases, J lost 2 bases, and 18 bases stayed unmatched. CDR3 length: 18 residues. The CDR3 is CASNRGGGAGQEAYEQYF. The CDR3 DNA is TGTGCCAGCAATCGAGGCGGGGGGGCCGGTCAAGAGGCCTACGAGCAGTACTTC.

The V call is TRBV6-6, the J call TRBJ1-5; 10 positions agree with TRBD1. This CDR3 is built from 15 residues. Germline lookup yields CDR1 MNHNY and CDR2 SVGAGI (reference sequence). The V gene end was trimmed by 5 bases and the J gene end by 7 bases; junction bases not matched to a gene: 8. The CDR3 loop is CASSPGTGARQPQHF. The CDR3 coding sequence is TGTGCCAGCAGTCCCGGGACAGGGGCTCGGCAGCCCCAGCATTTT.

The gene calls are TRBV19 and TRBJ2-3; 7 bases align to TRBD2. V lost 10 bases, J lost 2 bases, and 6 bases stayed unmatched. The CDR3 length is 13 residues. The germline V gene encodes CDR1 LNHDA and CDR2 SQIVND (reference sequence). DNA of the CDR3: TGTGCCACCCAGCGGGATTTCACAGATACGCAGTATTTT. Its translation: CATQRDFTDTQYF.

The CDR3 coding sequence is TGCAGCGTTAGGACAGTCCAAGAGACCCAGTACTTC. This codes for CSVRTVQETQYF. The chain carries TRBV29-1 and TRBJ2-5; D possibly corresponds to TRBD1 (6 bases). The germline V gene encodes CDR1 SQVTM and CDR2 ANQGSEA. V was pared by 5 bases and J by 1 base, with 8 bases between. The CDR3 runs to 12 residues.

The chain has TRBV10-3 and TRBJ2-3, with 8 bases identical to TRBD1. CDR3 length equals 18 residues. CDR1 and CDR2 (germline): ENHRY, SYGVKD. V lost 4 bases, J lost 5 bases, and 17 bases stayed unmatched. The chain's CDR3 is CAISGGRTGTLLEDTQYF. CDR3 nucleotide sequence: TGTGCCATCAGTGGGGGTAGGACAGGGACTTTACTAGAAGATACGCAGTATTTT.

This chain links TRBV5-5 with TRBJ2-2; D is unresolved. Per germline, CDR1 SGHKS and CDR2 YYEKEE (reference sequence). This CDR3 has 16 residues. Trimming stripped 0 bases from V and 3 bases from J, with 12 bases between. The CDR3 protein is CASSLGPPRYTGELFF. CDR3 coding DNA: TGTGCCAGCAGCTTGGGGCCGCCTAGGTACACCGGGGAGCTGTTTTTT.